This T cell receptor (beta chain) was retrieved from a study of blood T cell repertoires in COVID-19. The assay was immunoSEQ multiplex PCR, and TCRdb's table has in-frame clones only and misses some. The repertoire includes a few hundred thousand clones, around 85% of them detected once, and 6.2% sits in the top ten. The origin of this receptor is a man in his sixties with acute or convalescent COVID-19. Sequences were obtained from peripheral blood.

The CDR3 nucleotides read TGTGCCAGCAGCGGTCCCCGCAGGTTTCAGAACACTGAAGCTTTCTTT. Protein sequence: CASSGPRRFQNTEAFF. This sequence joins TRBV7-9 and TRBJ1-1; D gene uncertain. With 5 bases removed from V and 1 base from J, the gap between germline ends came to 17 bases. The CDR3 has 16 amino acids. Germline V gene lookup returns CDR1 SEHNR and CDR2 FQNEAQ (reference sequence).